This TCR beta chain is drawn from a study of blood T cell repertoires in COVID-19. The protocol was immunoSEQ multiplex PCR, while the TCRdb copy is restricted to in-frame clones and leaves out a portion. The table lists approximately 400,000 clones, approximately 90% of them singletons. This CDR3 comprises 13 residues. Germline V lookup: CDR1 SNHLY, CDR2 FYNNEI. Trimming stripped 6 bases from V and 2 bases from J, with 10 bases between. The chain links TRBV2 to TRBJ1-1; no firm D call. This clonotype originated in a woman in her 50s with COVID-19, enrolled during active disease. The sample comprised peripheral blood. CDR3 DNA sequence: TGTGCCAGCAGAATGGAGGGTAACACTGAAGCTTTCTTT. Its protein product is CASRMEGNTEAFF.